One sample yielded the 2 T cell receptor beta chains listed below, sequenced in a study of blood T cell repertoires in COVID-19. The data were produced by immunoSEQ multiplex PCR, yet TCRdb's version contains in-frame clones alone and is incomplete. The sample shows about 54,000 clones, 87% of them seen only once. The source material was peripheral blood. These receptors were taken from a man aged 35 to 55 with COVID-19, enrolled during active disease.

V and J are TRBV7-8 and TRBJ2-2, with TRBD1 identical over 8 bases. The CDR3 runs 14 residues. The junction had 4 bases not matched to a gene; V was cut back by 6 bases and J by 4 bases. Germline CDR1 SGHVS, CDR2 FQNEAQ. This CDR3 is CASRQTGVTGELFF. Here the CDR3 DNA reads TGTGCCAGCAGGCAGACAGGGGTCACCGGGGAGCTGTTTTTT.

The V and J genes are TRBV6-5 and TRBJ2-3; D may be TRBD1 (5 bases). Germline V lookup: CDR1 MNHEY, CDR2 SVGAGI. Trimming removed 6 bases at V and 6 bases at J, with 13 bases between. CDR3 length: 13 residues. The CDR3 DNA sequence: TGTGCCAGCAGGAGCAGGGCTATCGATACGCAGTATTTT. This gives the protein CASRSRAIDTQYF.